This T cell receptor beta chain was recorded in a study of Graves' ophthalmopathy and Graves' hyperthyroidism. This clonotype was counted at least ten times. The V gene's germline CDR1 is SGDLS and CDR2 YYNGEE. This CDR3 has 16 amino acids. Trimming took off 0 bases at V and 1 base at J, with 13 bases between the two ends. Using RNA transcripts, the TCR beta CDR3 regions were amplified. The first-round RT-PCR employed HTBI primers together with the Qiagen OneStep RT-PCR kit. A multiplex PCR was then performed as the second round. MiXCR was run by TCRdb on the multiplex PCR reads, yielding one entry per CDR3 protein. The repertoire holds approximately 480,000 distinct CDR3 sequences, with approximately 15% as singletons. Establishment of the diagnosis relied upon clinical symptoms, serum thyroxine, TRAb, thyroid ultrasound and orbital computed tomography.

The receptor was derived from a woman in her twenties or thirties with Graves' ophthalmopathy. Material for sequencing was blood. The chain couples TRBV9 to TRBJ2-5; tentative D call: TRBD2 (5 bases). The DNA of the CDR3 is TGTGCCAGCAGCGTAGCCAGCGGAGGTACCCAAGAGACCCAGTACTTC. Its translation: CASSVASGGTQETQYF.